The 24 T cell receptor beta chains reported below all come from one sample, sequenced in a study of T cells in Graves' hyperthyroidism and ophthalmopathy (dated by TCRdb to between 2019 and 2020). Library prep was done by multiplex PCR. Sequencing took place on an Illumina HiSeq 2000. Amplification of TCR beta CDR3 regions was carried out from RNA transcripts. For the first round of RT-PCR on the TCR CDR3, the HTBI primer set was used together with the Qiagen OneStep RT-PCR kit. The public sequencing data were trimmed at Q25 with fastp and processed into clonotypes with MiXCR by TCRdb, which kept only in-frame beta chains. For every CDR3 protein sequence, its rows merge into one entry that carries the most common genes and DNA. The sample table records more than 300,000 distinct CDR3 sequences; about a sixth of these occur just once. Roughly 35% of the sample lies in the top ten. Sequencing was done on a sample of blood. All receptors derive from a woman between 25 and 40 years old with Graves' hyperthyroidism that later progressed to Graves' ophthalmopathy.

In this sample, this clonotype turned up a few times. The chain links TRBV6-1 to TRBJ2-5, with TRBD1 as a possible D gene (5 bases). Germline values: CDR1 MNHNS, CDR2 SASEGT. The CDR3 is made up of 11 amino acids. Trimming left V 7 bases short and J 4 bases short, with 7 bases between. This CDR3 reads CASKGSETQYF. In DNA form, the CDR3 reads TGTGCCAGCAAGGGGTCAGAGACCCAGTACTTC.

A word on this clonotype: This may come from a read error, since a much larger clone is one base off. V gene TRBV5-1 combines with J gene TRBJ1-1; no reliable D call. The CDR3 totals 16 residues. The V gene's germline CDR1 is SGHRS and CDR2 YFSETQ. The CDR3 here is CGSSYVTLGLNTEAFF. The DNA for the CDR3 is TGCGGCAGCAGTTACGTTACTCTGGGGTTGAACACTGAAGCTTTCTTT. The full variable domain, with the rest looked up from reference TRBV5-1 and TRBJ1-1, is KAGVTQTPRYLIKTRGQQVTLSCSPISGHRSVSWYQQTPGQGLQFLFEYFSETQRNKGNFPGRFSGRQFSNSRSEMNVSTLELGDSALYLCGSSYVTLGLNTEAFFGQGTRLTVV.

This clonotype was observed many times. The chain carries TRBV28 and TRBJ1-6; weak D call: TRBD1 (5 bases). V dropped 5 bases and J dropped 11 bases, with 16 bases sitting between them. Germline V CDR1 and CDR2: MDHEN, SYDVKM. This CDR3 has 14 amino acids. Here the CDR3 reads CASSGSGQSAPLHF. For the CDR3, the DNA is TGTGCCAGCAGTGGATCAGGGCAGTCTGCACCCCTCCACTTT.

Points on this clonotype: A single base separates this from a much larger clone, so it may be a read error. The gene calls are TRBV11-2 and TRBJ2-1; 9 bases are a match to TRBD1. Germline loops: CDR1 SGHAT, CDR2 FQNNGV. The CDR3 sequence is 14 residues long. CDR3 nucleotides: TGTGCCAGCAGCTTGAACAGGGGGCGATATGAGCAGTCCTTC. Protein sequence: CASSLNRGRYEQSF.

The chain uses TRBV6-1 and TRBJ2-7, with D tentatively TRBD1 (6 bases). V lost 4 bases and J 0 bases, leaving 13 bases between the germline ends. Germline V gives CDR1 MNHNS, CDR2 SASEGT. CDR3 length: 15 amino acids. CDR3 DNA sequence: TGTGCCAGCAGTGGAGCAGGGGTCTACTCCTACGAGCAGTACTTC. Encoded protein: CASSGAGVYSYEQYF.

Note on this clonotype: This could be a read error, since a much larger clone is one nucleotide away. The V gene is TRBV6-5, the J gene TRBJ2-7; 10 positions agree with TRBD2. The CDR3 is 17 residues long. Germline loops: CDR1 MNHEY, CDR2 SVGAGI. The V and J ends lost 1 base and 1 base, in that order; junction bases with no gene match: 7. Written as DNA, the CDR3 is TGTGCCAGCAGTTACTGGGCCTTAGCGGGAGGATCCTACGAGCAGTACTTC. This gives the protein CASSYWALAGGSYEQYF.

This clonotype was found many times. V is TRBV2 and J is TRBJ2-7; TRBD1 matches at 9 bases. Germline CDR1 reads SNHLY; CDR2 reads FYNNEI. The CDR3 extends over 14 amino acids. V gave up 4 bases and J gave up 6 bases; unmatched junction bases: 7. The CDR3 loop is CASSVGQGYGEQYF. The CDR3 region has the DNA TGTGCCAGCAGTGTTGGACAGGGGTACGGCGAGCAGTACTTC.

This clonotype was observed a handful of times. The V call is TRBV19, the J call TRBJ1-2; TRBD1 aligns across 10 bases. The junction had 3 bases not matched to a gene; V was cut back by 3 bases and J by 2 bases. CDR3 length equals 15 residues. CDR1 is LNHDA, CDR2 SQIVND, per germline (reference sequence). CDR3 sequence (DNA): TGTGCCAGTAGTATCCTGACAGGGGGCAACTATGGCTACACCTTC. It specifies CASSILTGGNYGYTF.

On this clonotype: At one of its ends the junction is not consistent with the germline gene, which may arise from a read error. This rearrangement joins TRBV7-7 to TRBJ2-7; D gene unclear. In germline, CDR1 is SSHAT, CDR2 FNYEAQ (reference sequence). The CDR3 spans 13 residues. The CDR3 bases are TGTGCTAGCAGCTTAGATAGTAGGGCCGAGCAGTACTTC. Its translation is CASSLDSRAEQYF.

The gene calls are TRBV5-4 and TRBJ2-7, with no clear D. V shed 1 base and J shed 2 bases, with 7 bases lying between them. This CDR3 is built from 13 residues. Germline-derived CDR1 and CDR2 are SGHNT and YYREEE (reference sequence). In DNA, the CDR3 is TGTGCCAGCAGCTTGACACGCGCCTACGAGCAGTACTTC. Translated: CASSLTRAYEQYF.

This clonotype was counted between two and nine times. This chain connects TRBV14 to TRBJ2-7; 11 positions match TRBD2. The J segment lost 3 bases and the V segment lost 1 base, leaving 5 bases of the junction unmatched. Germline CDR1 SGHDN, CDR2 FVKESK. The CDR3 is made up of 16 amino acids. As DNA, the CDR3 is TGTGCCAGCAGCCAAGTGAGACTAGCGGGGTACTACGAGCAGTACTTC. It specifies CASSQVRLAGYYEQYF.

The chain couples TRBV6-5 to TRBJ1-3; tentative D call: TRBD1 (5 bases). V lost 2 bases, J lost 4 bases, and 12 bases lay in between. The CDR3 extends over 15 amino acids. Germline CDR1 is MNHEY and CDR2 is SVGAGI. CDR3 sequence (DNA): TGTGCCAGCAGTTACATGCCGGGACTGGGAAACACCATATATTTT. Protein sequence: CASSYMPGLGNTIYF.

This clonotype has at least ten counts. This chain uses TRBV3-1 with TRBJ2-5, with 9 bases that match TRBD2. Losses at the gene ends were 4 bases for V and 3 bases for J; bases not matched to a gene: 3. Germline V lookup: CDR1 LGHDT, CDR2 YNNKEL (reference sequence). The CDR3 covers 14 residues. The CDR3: CASSRRLAEETQYF. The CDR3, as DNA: TGTGCCAGCAGCCGTAGACTAGCGGAAGAGACCCAGTACTTC.

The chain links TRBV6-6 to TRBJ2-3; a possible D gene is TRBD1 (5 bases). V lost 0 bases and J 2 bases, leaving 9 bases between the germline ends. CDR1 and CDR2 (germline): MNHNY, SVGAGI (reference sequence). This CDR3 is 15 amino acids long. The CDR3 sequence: CASSYSLGLTDTQYF. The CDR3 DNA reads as TGTGCCAGCAGTTACTCGTTGGGGCTCACAGATACGCAGTATTTT.

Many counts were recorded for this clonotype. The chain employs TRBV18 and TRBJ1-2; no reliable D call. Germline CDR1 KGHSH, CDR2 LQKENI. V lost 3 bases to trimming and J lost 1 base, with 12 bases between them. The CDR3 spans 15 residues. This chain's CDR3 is CASSPGGGVNYGYTF. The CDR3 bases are TGTGCCAGCTCACCGGGAGGCGGGGTTAACTATGGCTACACCTTC. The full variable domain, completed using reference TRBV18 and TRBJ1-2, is NAGVMQNPRHLVRRRGQEARLRCSPMKGHSHVYWYRQLPEEGLKFMVYLQKENIIDESGMPKERFSAEFPKEGPSILRIQQVVRGDSAAYFCASSPGGGVNYGYTFGSGTRLTVV.

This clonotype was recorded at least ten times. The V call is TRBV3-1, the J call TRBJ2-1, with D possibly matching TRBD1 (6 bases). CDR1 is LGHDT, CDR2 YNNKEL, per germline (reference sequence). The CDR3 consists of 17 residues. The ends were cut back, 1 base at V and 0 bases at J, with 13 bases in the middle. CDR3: CASSQVRGFFSYNEQFF. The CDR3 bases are TGTGCCAGCAGCCAAGTTAGGGGGTTCTTCTCCTACAATGAGCAGTTCTTC.

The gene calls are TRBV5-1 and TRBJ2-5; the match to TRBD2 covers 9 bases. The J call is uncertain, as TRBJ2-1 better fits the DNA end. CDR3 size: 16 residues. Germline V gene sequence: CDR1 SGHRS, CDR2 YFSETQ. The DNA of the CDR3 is TGCGCCAGCAGCATCCTGACTAGCGGATTCCAAGAGACCCAGTTCTTC. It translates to CASSILTSGFQETQFF.

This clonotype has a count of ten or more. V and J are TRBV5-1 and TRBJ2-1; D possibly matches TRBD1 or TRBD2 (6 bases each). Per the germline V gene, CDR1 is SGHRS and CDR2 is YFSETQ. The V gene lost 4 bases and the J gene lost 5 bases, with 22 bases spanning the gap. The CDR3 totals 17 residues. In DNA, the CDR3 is TGCGCCAGCAGCACCGACTTGACGGGGGCACGTAACAATGAGCAGTTCTTC. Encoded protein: CASSTDLTGARNNEQFF.

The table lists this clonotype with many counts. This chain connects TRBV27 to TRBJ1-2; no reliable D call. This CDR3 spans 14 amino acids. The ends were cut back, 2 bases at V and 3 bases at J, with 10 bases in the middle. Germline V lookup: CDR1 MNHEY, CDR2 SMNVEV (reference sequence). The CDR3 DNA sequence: TGTGCCAGCAGTTTAACGTGGAACGACTATGGCTACACCTTC. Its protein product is CASSLTWNDYGYTF.

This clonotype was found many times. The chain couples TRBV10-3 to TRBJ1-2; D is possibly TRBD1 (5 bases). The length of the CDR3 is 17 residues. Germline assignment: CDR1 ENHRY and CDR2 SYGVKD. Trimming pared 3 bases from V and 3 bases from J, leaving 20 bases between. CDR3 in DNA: TGTGCCATCAGTGAAAGCCTAATACCGGGACCCCACTATGGCTACACCTTC. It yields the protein CAISESLIPGPHYGYTF.

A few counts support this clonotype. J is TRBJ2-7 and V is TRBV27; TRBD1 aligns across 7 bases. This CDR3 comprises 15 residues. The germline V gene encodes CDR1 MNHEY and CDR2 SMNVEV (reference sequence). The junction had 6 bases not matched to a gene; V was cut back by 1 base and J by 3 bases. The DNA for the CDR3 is TGTGCCAGCAGTTTATGGACAGGTTCTAGCTACGAGCAGTACTTC. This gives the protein CASSLWTGSSYEQYF.

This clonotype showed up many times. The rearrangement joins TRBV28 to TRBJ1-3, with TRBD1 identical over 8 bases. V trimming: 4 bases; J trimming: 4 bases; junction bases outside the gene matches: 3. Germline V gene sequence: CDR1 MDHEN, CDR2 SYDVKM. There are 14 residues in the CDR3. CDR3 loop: CASSWTGQGNTIYF. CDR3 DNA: TGTGCCAGCAGTTGGACAGGGCAAGGAAACACCATATATTTT.

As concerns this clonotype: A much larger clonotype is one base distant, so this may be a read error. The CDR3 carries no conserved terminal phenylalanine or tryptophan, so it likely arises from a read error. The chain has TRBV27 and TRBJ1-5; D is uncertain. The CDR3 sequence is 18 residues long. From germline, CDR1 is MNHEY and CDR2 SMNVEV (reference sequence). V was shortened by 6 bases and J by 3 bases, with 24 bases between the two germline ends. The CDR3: CASSSAPGAEVPNQPQHS. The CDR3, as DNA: TGTGCCAGCAGCTCGGCGCCGGGAGCGGAGGTCCCCAATCAGCCCCAGCATTCT.

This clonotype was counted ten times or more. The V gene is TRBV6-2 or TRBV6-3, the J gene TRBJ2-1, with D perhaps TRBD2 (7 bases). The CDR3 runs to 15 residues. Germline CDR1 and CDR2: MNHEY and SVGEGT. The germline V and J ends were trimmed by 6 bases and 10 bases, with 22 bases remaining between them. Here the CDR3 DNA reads TGTGCCAGCAGCCAAACAGGGAGCGGGAATCGAGAGCAGTTCTTC. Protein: CASSQTGSGNREQFF.